The 26 T cell receptor beta chains below were found in one sample sequenced in a study of ipilimumab plus nivolumab after autologous stem cell transplantation. Clones were read by immunoSEQ multiplex PCR, and TCRdb kept only the in-frame ones, dropping some. The data contain tens of thousands of clones, 65% to 85% of them singletons. The sequences come from PBMCs, collected in a trial of ipilimumab plus nivolumab as post-transplant consolidation. The origin of the receptors is a male donor with diffuse large B-cell lymphoma.

The chain links TRBV7-2 to TRBJ2-5; 8 bases are a match to TRBD1. Germline V lookup: CDR1 SGHTA, CDR2 FQGNSA. V trimming: 3 bases; J trimming: 3 bases; junction bases outside the gene matches: 6. CDR3 length: 15 residues. Written as DNA, the CDR3 is TGTGCCAGCAGCTTCATCCAGGGGGCCAAAGAGACCCAGTACTTC. This encodes CASSFIQGAKETQYF.

The J gene is TRBJ2-5, the V gene TRBV7-2, with D perhaps TRBD1 or TRBD2 (5 bases each). The better agreement between TRBJ2-7 and the DNA end casts doubt on the J call. The CDR3 spans 15 residues. From germline, CDR1 is SGHTA and CDR2 FQGNSA. As DNA, the CDR3 is TGTGCCAGCAGCTTAGTACCAGAGGGGCGCAACGAGCAGTACTTC. Its translation: CASSLVPEGRNEQYF.

This chain links TRBV9 with TRBJ2-1; TRBD2 agrees at 10 bases. Germline trimming cut 2 bases from V and 5 bases from J; bases unmatched to any gene: 4. CDR1 SGDLS and CDR2 YYNGEE come from the germline V gene. The CDR3 spans 15 residues. CDR3 nucleotides: TGTGCCAGCAGCGTGTTAGCGGGGGGAAACAATGAGCAGTTCTTC. Translation gives CASSVLAGGNNEQFF.

V is TRBV7-2 and J is TRBJ2-3; D may be TRBD1 or TRBD2 (5 bases each). V was clipped by 5 bases and J by 9 bases, with 12 bases between them. CDR1 and CDR2 from the germline V gene are SGHTA and FQGNSA. This CDR3 is built from 12 residues. The CDR3 sequence: CASSQPGRTQYF. In nucleotides, the CDR3 is TGTGCCAGCAGCCAACCGGGACGGACGCAGTATTTT.

The DNA of the CDR3 is TGTGCCACCAGCAGAGATCAGGGACTCCTCCACGGGGAGCTGTTTTTT. Amino acids: CATSRDQGLLHGELFF. V is TRBV15 and J is TRBJ2-2; TRBD2 is a possible D gene (6 bases). The CDR3 covers 16 residues. Germline values: CDR1 LNHNV, CDR2 YYDKDF (reference sequence). The V and J ends lost 0 bases and 7 bases respectively, with 15 bases between them. Full variable domain (remainder filled in from reference TRBV15 and TRBJ2-2): DAMVIQNPRYQVTQFGKPVTLSCSQTLNHNVMYWYQQKSSQAPKLLFHYYDKDFNNEADTPDNFQSRRPNTSFCFLDIRSPGLGDTAMYLCATSRDQGLLHGELFFGEGSRLTVL.

The chain has TRBV25-1 and TRBJ2-1; weak D call: TRBD1 (5 bases). Trimming removed 8 bases at V and 4 bases at J, with 12 bases between. From germline, CDR1 is MGHDK and CDR2 SYGVNS. This CDR3 contains 13 residues. CDR3 protein: CASCETEYNEQFF. Here the CDR3 DNA reads TGTGCCAGCTGCGAGACAGAGTACAATGAGCAGTTCTTC.

This chain uses TRBV7-2 with TRBJ2-3; the D is unclear. This CDR3 comprises 15 residues. V lost 4 bases, J lost 5 bases, and 16 bases lay in between. Germline V CDR1 and CDR2: SGHTA, FQGNSA. CDR3 in DNA: TGTGCCAGCAGCTCAGTGCCCAGGCGAGGAGATACGCAGTATTTT. It translates to CASSSVPRRGDTQYF. Complete variable domain (other parts from reference TRBV7-2 and TRBJ2-3): GAGVSQSPSNKVTEKGKDVELRCDPISGHTALYWYRQSLGQGLEFLIYFQGNSAPDKSGLPSDRFSAERTGGSVSTLTIQRTQQEDSAVYLCASSSVPRRGDTQYFGPGTRLTVL.

The chain has TRBV6-5 and TRBJ2-3, with a possible D match to TRBD2 (5 bases). V was shortened by 6 bases and J by 2 bases, with 12 bases between the two germline ends. The CDR3 has 14 residues. Germline CDR1 reads MNHEY; CDR2 reads SVGAGI. The CDR3 nucleotides are TGTGCCAGCAGCCTCAGACGGGACACAGATACGCAGTATTTT. It translates to CASSLRRDTDTQYF.

The V gene is TRBV7-8, the J gene TRBJ2-3; no definite D call. CDR1 SGHVS and CDR2 FQNEAQ come from the germline V gene. CDR3 length equals 13 residues. V was clipped by 5 bases and J by 1 base, with 7 bases between them. The chain's CDR3 is CASSTKRTDTQYF. The CDR3 DNA sequence: TGTGCCAGCAGCACAAAACGCACAGATACGCAGTATTTT. The variable domain in full, completed from reference TRBV7-8 and TRBJ2-3, reads GAGVSQSPRYKVAKRGQDVALRCDPISGHVSLFWYQQALGQGPEFLTYFQNEAQLDKSGLPSDRFFAERPEGSVSTLKIQRTQQEDSAVYLCASSTKRTDTQYFGPGTRLTVL.

The chain has TRBV13 and TRBJ2-5, with D tentatively TRBD1 or TRBD2 (5 bases each). The V end was cut by 6 bases, the J end by 1 base, with 24 bases between. The CDR3 length is 18 residues. Germline CDR1 is PRHDT and CDR2 is FYEKMQ (reference sequence). CDR3 DNA: TGTGCCAGCAGATACGGGACGGAGGCCCGAGGGCTCCAAGAGACCCAGTACTTC. Its protein is CASRYGTEARGLQETQYF.

The CDR3 here is CASSQGYGTGVYNEQFF. The CDR3 DNA follows: TGTGCCAGCAGCCAAGGTTATGGGACAGGGGTCTACAATGAGCAGTTCTTC. The rearrangement links TRBV14 to TRBJ2-1; 10 bases are shared with TRBD1. After removal of 1 base from V and 3 bases from J, the junction contained 6 bases not matched to a gene. The germline gives CDR1 SGHDN, CDR2 FVKESK. There are 17 residues in the CDR3.

This chain connects TRBV2 to TRBJ1-5; 8 bases are a match to TRBD1. Germline assignment: CDR1 SNHLY and CDR2 FYNNEI. V lost 5 bases, J lost 11 bases, and 17 bases stayed unmatched. The CDR3 length is 16 residues. CDR3 bases: TGTGCCAGCAGTCCGGACAGGGCGGTGGGGTCCGTTACCCAGCATTTT. Residues: CASSPDRAVGSVTQHF.

This clone appeared a few times. The gene calls are TRBV7-2 and TRBJ2-7, with D tentatively TRBD2 (6 bases). The CDR3 has 15 amino acids. Looked up from germline, CDR1 is SGHTA and CDR2 is FQGNSA. V shed 5 bases and J shed 5 bases, with 19 bases lying between them. The CDR3 loop is CASSARDLGRNEQYF. The CDR3 coding sequence is TGTGCCAGCAGCGCCCGGGACTTGGGGCGGAACGAGCAGTACTTC.

The chain is built from TRBV18 and TRBJ1-1; D is unresolved. From germline, CDR1 is KGHSH and CDR2 LQKENI. The CDR3 spans 15 residues. V shed 6 bases and J shed 1 base, with 15 bases lying between them. The DNA for the CDR3 is TGTGCCAGCTCTCGAAATGGGGTACGGAACACTGAAGCTTTCTTT. Translated: CASSRNGVRNTEAFF.

This chain links TRBV6-1 with TRBJ1-2; D is ambiguous. Germline V CDR1 and CDR2: MNHNS, SASEGT. Trimming removed 1 base at V and 0 bases at J, with 6 bases between. This CDR3 has 14 amino acids. CDR3 DNA sequence: TGTGCCAGCAGTGAAGGGGGAACTAACTATGGCTACACCTTC. Its translation: CASSEGGTNYGYTF.

For the CDR3, the DNA is TGCAGCGCTGAGGCCAGTGGAGGGGGCGAGCAGTACTTC. Translated, it gives CSAEASGGGEQYF. The chain employs TRBV29-1 and TRBJ2-5; possibly TRBD1 or TRBD2 for D (6 bases each). The J call could be wrong; TRBJ2-7 is a better fit for the DNA end. The germline gives CDR1 SQVTM, CDR2 ANQGSEA. This CDR3 has 13 residues.

V gene TRBV18 combines with J gene TRBJ2-5, with TRBD1 matching 9 bases. The CDR3 extends over 15 amino acids. J was trimmed by 9 bases and V by 3 bases; bases with no gene match: 11. The germline V gene encodes CDR1 KGHSH and CDR2 LQKENI. CDR3 region: CASSPLGQGPTAQYF. The DNA for the CDR3 is TGTGCCAGCTCACCTTTGGGACAGGGCCCCACGGCCCAGTACTTC.

The gene calls are TRBV6-1 and TRBJ1-5; D gene ambiguous. Germline values: CDR1 MNHNS, CDR2 SASEGT. The CDR3 has 14 residues. The V end lost 4 bases, the J end lost 3 bases, and 10 bases lay between the germline ends. The CDR3 loop is CASSVWQVNQPQHF. CDR3 DNA: TGTGCCAGCAGTGTTTGGCAGGTCAATCAGCCCCAGCATTTT.

The gene calls are TRBV18 and TRBJ1-1; 9 nucleotides line up with TRBD1. CDR1 is KGHSH, CDR2 LQKENI, per germline. The trim removed 3 bases at V and 1 base at J, leaving 9 bases unmatched. This CDR3 has 17 residues. The CDR3 DNA reads TGTGCCAGCTCACCTCAGGACAGGGGCACGACGAACACTGAAGCTTTCTTT. It encodes CASSPQDRGTTNTEAFF. Full variable domain (rest looked up from reference TRBV18 and TRBJ1-1): NAGVMQNPRHLVRRRGQEARLRCSPMKGHSHVYWYRQLPEEGLKFMVYLQKENIIDESGMPKERFSAEFPKEGPSILRIQQVVRGDSAAYFCASSPQDRGTTNTEAFFGQGTRLTVV.

This chain links TRBV7-9 with TRBJ1-1; the D is unclear. Trimming took 1 base from V and 9 from J, leaving 9 bases between them. The CDR3 extends over 12 amino acids. From germline, CDR1 is SEHNR and CDR2 FQNEAQ (reference sequence). CDR3 sequence reads: CASSLEGEKAFF. CDR3 DNA: TGTGCCAGCAGCTTAGAAGGAGAGAAAGCTTTCTTT.

This chain joins TRBV7-9 and TRBJ1-2; 7 bases fit TRBD1. Germline loops: CDR1 SEHNR, CDR2 FQNEAQ (reference sequence). Germline trimming cut 4 bases from V and 8 bases from J; bases unmatched to any gene: 10. The CDR3 has 14 residues. The CDR3 here is CASSSEGQSVGYTF. The CDR3 DNA reads TGTGCCAGCAGCTCCGAGGGACAGTCCGTCGGCTACACCTTC.

There are a few counts of this clone. J is TRBJ2-7 and V is TRBV2; possible D gene TRBD1, 6 bases. The CDR3 length is 15 residues. The V gene lost 1 base and the J gene lost 5 bases, with 15 bases spanning the gap. Per the germline V gene, CDR1 is SNHLY and CDR2 is FYNNEI. The CDR3 region has the DNA TGTGCCAGCAGTGAAGAGACGGCAGGGGACCACGAGCAGTACTTC. It translates to CASSEETAGDHEQYF. Complete variable domain (other parts from reference TRBV2 and TRBJ2-7): EPEVTQTPSHQVTQMGQEVILRCVPISNHLYFYWYRQILGQKVEFLVSFYNNEISEKSEIFDDQFSVERPDGSNFTLKIRSTKLEDSAMYFCASSEETAGDHEQYFGPGTRLTVT.

This rearrangement joins TRBV6-4 to TRBJ1-1; 10 nucleotides align to TRBD1. The CDR3 covers 16 residues. Germline V gives CDR1 MRHNA, CDR2 SNTAGT. The J segment lost 6 bases and the V segment lost 2 bases, leaving 9 bases of the junction unmatched. The CDR3 coding sequence is TGTGCCAGCAGTGACACCCGACAGGGGGCGAGCGCTGAAGCTTTCTTT. Translation gives CASSDTRQGASAEAFF.

The chain carries TRBV6-5 and TRBJ2-1, with D perhaps TRBD1 (5 bases). V was pared by 5 bases and J by 8 bases, with 13 bases between. CDR3 length equals 13 residues. Germline CDR1 reads MNHEY; CDR2 reads SVGAGI. Here the CDR3 DNA reads TGTGCCAGCAGTGTATCTGGGGCCCATGAGCAGTTCTTC. Protein product: CASSVSGAHEQFF.

The chain is built from TRBV7-8 and TRBJ2-7; no reliable D call. The CDR3 totals 12 residues. Trimming removed 3 bases from V and 6 bases from J, with 9 bases in between. Per the germline V gene, CDR1 is SGHVS and CDR2 is FQNEAQ. The CDR3 protein is CASSFPVGEQYF. CDR3 DNA sequence: TGTGCCAGCAGCTTCCCGGTGGGCGAGCAGTACTTC. The full variable domain, in which reference TRBV7-8 and TRBJ2-7 provide the parts outside the CDR3, is GAGVSQSPRYKVAKRGQDVALRCDPISGHVSLFWYQQALGQGPEFLTYFQNEAQLDKSGLPSDRFFAERPEGSVSTLKIQRTQQEDSAVYLCASSFPVGEQYFGPGTRLTVT.

The chain carries TRBV6-1 and TRBJ2-7; D is unclear. Trimming pared 4 bases from V and 4 bases from J, leaving 17 bases between. Germline values: CDR1 MNHNS, CDR2 SASEGT. The CDR3 has 15 residues. The CDR3 loop is CASSVSVLSIYEQYF. CDR3 coding DNA: TGTGCCAGCAGTGTTTCAGTTCTGTCGATTTACGAGCAGTACTTC.